Shown below are 26 T cell receptor beta chains from a single sample sequenced in a study of T cells after yellow fever vaccination. TCRdb ran MiXCR on the 5' RACE reads and lists one entry per CDR3 protein. The data contain some 300,000 distinct CDR3 sequences, less than 9.5% of them singletons. This specimen consisted of PBMCs, obtained approximately 40 days after the first yellow fever vaccination. All receptors derive from a man aged 18 to 30 who received the YFV17D yellow fever vaccine.

The chain combines TRBV12-3 or TRBV12-4 with TRBJ2-7; 7 bases map to TRBD2. This CDR3 contains 15 residues. V dropped 5 bases and J dropped 2; count of bases not matched to a gene: 9. The CDR3 protein is CASSERGPSTYEQYF. In nucleotides, the CDR3 is TGTGCCAGCAGTGAGCGGGGACCGTCGACCTACGAGCAGTACTTC.

The chain carries TRBV7-2 and TRBJ2-3; D not resolved. The germline V and J ends were trimmed by 5 bases and 6 bases, with 15 bases remaining between them. Germline V gene data show CDR1 as SGHTA and CDR2 as FQGNSA. The CDR3 is made up of 14 amino acids. Written as DNA, the CDR3 is TGTGCCAGCAGCCCGACCCTCCATCTGGATACGCAGTATTTT. This encodes CASSPTLHLDTQYF.

Concerning this clonotype itself: Given a much more abundant clone one base away, this may be a read error. This rearrangement joins TRBV20-1 to TRBJ1-6; D ambiguous. V lost 1 base to trimming and J lost 6 bases, with 7 bases between them. Germline V gene lookup returns CDR1 DFQATT and CDR2 SNEGSKA (reference sequence). The CDR3 contains 13 residues. The CDR3 region is CSARADFNSPLHF. In DNA, the CDR3 is TGCAGTGCTAGAGCCGATTTTAATTCACCCCTCCACTTT.

This chain joins TRBV7-2 and TRBJ1-4; a weak D match, TRBD1 (6 bases). Germline loops: CDR1 SGHTA, CDR2 FQGNSA. Trimming left V 1 base short and J 1 base short, with 10 bases between. The length of the CDR3 is 16 residues. Here the CDR3 reads CASSLVGGRTNEKLFF. The CDR3 bases are TGTGCCAGCAGCTTAGTAGGGGGGCGAACTAATGAAAAACTGTTTTTT.

This clonotype was counted only a few times. The chain uses TRBV20-1 and TRBJ1-5; D unclear. CDR3 length: 10 residues. V dropped 5 bases and J dropped 4 bases, with 3 bases sitting between them. Germline assignment: CDR1 DFQATT and CDR2 SNEGSKA (reference sequence). As DNA, the CDR3 is TGCAGTGCTGGGAATCAGCCCCAGCATTTT. Amino acids: CSAGNQPQHF.

This chain links TRBV12-3 or TRBV12-4 with TRBJ2-1; D ambiguous. Deletions cut 6 bases from V and 8 bases from J, with 5 bases between. The CDR3 length is 10 residues. For the CDR3, the DNA is TGTGCCAGCAGCTCGTATGAGCAGTTCTTC. It codes for CASSSYEQFF.

The rearrangement joins TRBV27 to TRBJ2-3; TRBD1 matches at 11 bases. The CDR3 spans 20 residues. Germline CDR1 and CDR2: MNHEY and SMNVEV (reference sequence). V gave up 1 base and J gave up 3 bases; unmatched junction bases: 15. This chain's CDR3 is CASSLFSWDRGRQETDTQYF. The CDR3, as DNA: TGTGCCAGCAGTTTATTCTCCTGGGACAGGGGGAGACAAGAGACAGATACGCAGTATTTT.

V and J are TRBV9 and TRBJ2-2; possible D gene TRBD1, 5 bases. Germline V lookup: CDR1 SGDLS, CDR2 YYNGEE. V shed 1 base and J shed 1 base, with 14 bases lying between them. This CDR3 comprises 17 residues. The CDR3 region is CASSVTRASMNTGELFF. The CDR3 coding sequence is TGTGCCAGCAGCGTAACCAGGGCAAGCATGAACACCGGGGAGCTGTTTTTT.

The rearrangement uses TRBV7-9 and TRBJ2-3, with 8 bases aligning to TRBD2. Looked up from germline, CDR1 is SEHNR and CDR2 is FQNEAQ (reference sequence). This CDR3 has 15 residues. V lost 4 bases, J lost 3 bases, and 6 bases stayed unmatched. The CDR3 nucleotides read TGTGCCAGCAGCTCACTACAGCGGGGGACAGATACGCAGTATTTT. Translated: CASSSLQRGTDTQYF. Complete variable domain (other parts from reference TRBV7-9 and TRBJ2-3): DTGVSQNPRHKITKRGQNVTFRCDPISEHNRLYWYRQTLGQGPEFLTYFQNEAQLEKSRLLSDRFSAERPKGSFSTLEIQRTEQGDSAMYLCASSSLQRGTDTQYFGPGTRLTVL.

This clonotype was recorded many times. The rearrangement uses TRBV11-3 and TRBJ2-1, with a tentative D call TRBD2 (6 bases). The CDR3 length is 13 residues. Looked up from germline, CDR1 is SGHNT and CDR2 is YENEEA. Trimming pared 5 bases from V and 9 bases from J, leaving 14 bases between. The CDR3 is CASSPPEGGEQFF. For the CDR3, the DNA is TGTGCCAGCAGCCCCCCGGAGGGCGGTGAGCAGTTCTTC.

This chain links TRBV15 with TRBJ2-1; a possible D gene is TRBD1 (5 bases). Germline CDR1 is LNHNV and CDR2 is YYDKDF (reference sequence). This CDR3 comprises 13 residues. V dropped 0 bases and J dropped 7 bases, with 7 bases sitting between them. CDR3 amino acids: CATSRDQGNEQFF. In DNA, the CDR3 is TGTGCCACCAGCAGAGATCAGGGTAATGAGCAGTTCTTC.

J is TRBJ1-3 and V is TRBV29-1, with D unclear. Trimming cost V 0 bases and J 1 base, with 7 bases left between them. This CDR3 is 14 amino acids long. Germline values: CDR1 SQVTM, CDR2 ANQGSEA. The CDR3 here is CSVEESGSGNTIYF. Written as DNA, the CDR3 is TGCAGCGTTGAAGAGTCGGGTTCTGGAAACACCATATATTTT.

The gene calls are TRBV28 and TRBJ1-4; D is unresolved. Germline V gene lookup returns CDR1 MDHEN and CDR2 SYDVKM. V was pared by 3 bases and J by 4 bases, with 6 bases between. The CDR3 is 13 residues long. In DNA form, the CDR3 reads TGTGCCAGCAGTTTTAGCCTTAATGAAAAACTGTTTTTT. Protein: CASSFSLNEKLFF.

In its sample, this clonotype was seen many times. The genes are TRBV5-1 and TRBJ1-1, with D perhaps TRBD1 (6 bases). The germline gives CDR1 SGHRS, CDR2 YFSETQ. Trimming shortened V by 3 bases and J by 1 base, and 13 bases separated the two germline ends. This CDR3 has 15 amino acids. In nucleotides, the CDR3 is TGCGCCAGCAGCTCGGTAGGGGGGACGAACACTGAAGCTTTCTTT. This translates into CASSSVGGTNTEAFF.

The CDR3 sequence: CASSDRVGQYF. As DNA, the CDR3 is TGTGCCAGCAGTGACAGGGTTGGGCAGTACTTC. The rearrangement uses TRBV12-3 or TRBV12-4 and TRBJ2-7, with 7 positions matching TRBD1. The trim removed 5 bases at V and 9 bases at J, leaving 4 bases unmatched. The CDR3 runs 11 residues.

In its sample, this clonotype was seen a few times. The chain has TRBV5-1 and TRBJ2-3, with 8 nucleotides matching TRBD1. Germline CDR1 is SGHRS and CDR2 is YFSETQ. This CDR3 has 15 residues. J was trimmed by 3 bases and V by 4 bases; bases with no gene match: 7. CDR3: CASSLRTGQTDTQYF. The CDR3 DNA follows: TGCGCCAGCAGCCTTCGGACAGGGCAAACAGATACGCAGTATTTT.

This clonotype was found a few times. This chain uses TRBV29-1 with TRBJ2-7; tentatively, D is TRBD2 (5 bases). In germline, CDR1 is SQVTM, CDR2 ANQGSEA. The CDR3 runs to 12 residues. Between the trimmed V and J ends, which lost 4 bases and 0 bases, there was a span of 7 bases. The CDR3 reads CSVGETSYEQYF. For the CDR3, the DNA is TGCAGCGTTGGGGAGACCTCCTACGAGCAGTACTTC.

The rearrangement joins TRBV3-1 to TRBJ1-1; D unclear. CDR3 length: 16 residues. The germline V and J ends were trimmed by 0 bases and 1 base, with 12 bases remaining between them. Germline V gives CDR1 LGHDT, CDR2 YNNKEL (reference sequence). The DNA for the CDR3 is TGTGCCAGCAGCCAAGAAGGGTCCTTTAGGAACACTGAAGCTTTCTTT. As protein: CASSQEGSFRNTEAFF.

The sample holds a few counts of this clonotype. V and J are TRBV7-2 and TRBJ1-1, with D unresolved. The CDR3 consists of 15 residues. V lost 2 bases and J lost 1, with 11 bases in between. CDR1 SGHTA and CDR2 FQGNSA come from the germline V gene. CDR3 nucleotides: TGTGCCAGCAGCTTACTGGGCACGAGGAACACTGAAGCTTTCTTT. It specifies CASSLLGTRNTEAFF.

In this sample, this clonotype turned up a few times. The chain has TRBV14 and TRBJ1-1; maybe TRBD1 (5 bases). Trimming left V 3 bases short and J 4 bases short, with 12 bases between. The CDR3 is 14 amino acids. CDR1 is SGHDN and CDR2 is FVKESK in the germline V gene. CDR3 sequence: CASSQSGGSTEAFF. For the CDR3, the DNA is TGTGCCAGCAGCCAGTCGGGGGGGAGCACTGAAGCTTTCTTT.

The chain links TRBV1 to TRBJ2-7. TRBV1 is shown as a pseudogene. This CDR3 is built from 13 residues. The CDR3 DNA is TGCACCAGCAGCCAACCTATGTCCTACGAGCAGTACTTC. Translating gives CTSSQPMSYEQYF.

This clonotype was counted at least ten times. The V gene is TRBV5-5, the J gene TRBJ2-5; D possibly corresponds to TRBD2 (7 bases). Trimming cost V 0 bases and J 5 bases, with 14 bases left between them. There are 15 residues in the CDR3. Germline values: CDR1 SGHKS, CDR2 YYEKEE (reference sequence). The CDR3 DNA sequence: TGTGCCAGCAGCTTGGCCGGGGGGCAGGGGGAGACCCAGTACTTC. It translates to CASSLAGGQGETQYF.

The genes are TRBV7-6 and TRBJ2-3; a possible D gene is TRBD1 (5 bases). Between the trimmed V and J ends, which lost 1 base and 4 bases, there was a span of 15 bases. The CDR3 extends over 16 amino acids. CDR1 is SGHVS and CDR2 is FNYEAQ in the germline V gene. In DNA form, the CDR3 reads TGTGCCAGCAGCTTAGTGTTAGGGGCCTGGGCAGATACGCAGTATTTT. It translates to CASSLVLGAWADTQYF.

The rearrangement joins TRBV9 to TRBJ2-5, with D unresolved. CDR3 length equals 14 residues. The germline V gene encodes CDR1 SGDLS and CDR2 YYNGEE. V dropped 1 base and J dropped 5 bases, with 12 bases sitting between them. The CDR3 DNA reads TGTGCCAGCAGCGTACGATCAGCATCGGAGACCCAGTACTTC. This codes for CASSVRSASETQYF.

The rearrangement joins TRBV5-5 to TRBJ1-2; 11 bases match TRBD1. V shed 0 bases and J 7 bases; nucleotides not matched to a gene: 2. The CDR3 is 14 residues long. CDR1 and CDR2 (germline): SGHKS, YYEKEE (reference sequence). The chain's CDR3 is CASSLGTGGSGYTF. For the CDR3, the DNA is TGTGCCAGCAGCTTGGGGACAGGGGGCTCTGGCTACACCTTC.

This clonotype was counted only a few times. V and J are TRBV2 and TRBJ1-1; tentatively, D is TRBD1 (6 bases). CDR1 is SNHLY, CDR2 FYNNEI, per germline. This CDR3 region has 13 residues. Trimming left V 5 bases short and J 3 bases short, with 10 bases between. The CDR3 DNA follows: TGTGCCAGCAGTAAGGGGGGTCACACTGAAGCTTTCTTT. This gives the protein CASSKGGHTEAFF.